A selection of T cell receptor beta chains follows, all from one sample in a study of blood T cell repertoires in COVID-19. Profiling relied on immunoSEQ multiplex PCR, and the TCRdb table lists in-frame clones only, not all of them. The sample lists roughly 170,000 clones, more than 80% occurring once. The material sequenced was PBMCs or T cells enriched from blood (not recorded which). These receptors originate from a man over 45 who had recovered from COVID-19. CDR3s include the opening cysteine and the closing phenylalanine or tryptophan. D genes are given only for firm matches. The listing skips clone size in some rows; elsewhere it reads once, few, many or a size class.

clone size	J gene	V gene	D gene	CDR3 protein	CDR3 DNA
NA	TRBJ1-2	TRBV6-5	TRBD1	CASSDRGHNYGYTF	TGTGCCAGCAGCGACAGGGGGCATAACTATGGCTACACCTTC
NA	TRBJ1-1	TRBV11-3	TRBD1	CASSAGRGREAFF	TGTGCCAGCAGCGCCGGCAGGGGGCGCGAAGCTTTCTTT
NA	TRBJ1-5	TRBV30	NA	CAWSVGGSNQPQHF	TGTGCCTGGAGTGTTGGGGGGAGTAATCAGCCCCAGCATTTT
NA	TRBJ1-3	TRBV6-5	NA	CASTETVNSGNTIYF	TGTGCCAGCACCGAGACAGTTAACTCTGGAAACACCATATATTTT
few	TRBJ1-1	TRBV7-9	TRBD1	CASSLTPPGTGQAFF	TGTGCCAGCAGCTTAACACCACCGGGGACAGGTCAGGCTTTCTTT
NA	TRBJ2-7	TRBV7-2	TRBD1	CASSIQIGTGDPYEQYF	TGTGCCAGCAGCATACAGATTGGGACAGGGGATCCCTACGAGCAGTACTTC
NA	TRBJ2-7	TRBV5-1	NA	CASSTASYEQYF	TGCGCCAGCAGCACAGCCTCCTACGAGCAGTACTTC
NA	TRBJ2-3	TRBV25-1	NA	CASSEVRAGLQRF	TGTGCCAGCAGTGAAGTGCGGGCAGGCCTGCAGCGATTT
NA	TRBJ2-1	TRBV7-6	NA	CASSLGSGTLSYNEQFF	TGTGCCAGCAGCTTAGGTTCGGGTACTCTGTCCTACAATGAGCAGTTCTTC
NA	TRBJ1-5	TRBV6-5	NA	CASSYGRGWEPQHF	TGTGCCAGCAGTTACGGTAGGGGCTGGGAGCCCCAGCATTTT
NA	TRBJ2-6	TRBV7-7	NA	CATGSGQPGTGANVLTF	TGTGCTACCGGGTCAGGGCAACCTGGAACTGGGGCCAACGTCCTGACTTTC
NA	TRBJ1-1	TRBV11-2	TRBD1	CASSFSDREAFF	TGTGCCAGCAGCTTTTCAGACAGGGAGGCTTTCTTT
NA	TRBJ2-3	TRBV5-5	NA	CASSSGMGSTDTQYF	TGTGCCAGCAGCTCGGGGATGGGGAGCACAGATACGCAGTATTTT
few	TRBJ1-3	TRBV3-1/TRBV3-2	NA	CASSPDRGGHSGNTIYF	TGTGCCAGCAGCCCCGACCGGGGGGGCCACTCTGGAAACACCATATATTTT
NA	TRBJ2-7	TRBV12-5	NA	CASGIQNYEQYF	TGTGCTAGTGGCATACAGAACTACGAGCAGTACTTC
NA	TRBJ1-3	TRBV9	TRBD1	CASSEQGAQGNTIYF	TGTGCCAGCAGCGAACAGGGGGCGCAGGGAAACACCATATATTTT
NA	TRBJ1-1	TRBV24-1	NA	CATSDLRGSEAFF	TGTGCCACCAGTGATTTGAGGGGATCTGAAGCTTTCTTT
NA	TRBJ2-4	TRBV6-6	NA	CASGSFFEAKNIQYF	TGTGCCAGCGGGAGCTTTTTTGAGGCCAAAAACATTCAGTACTTC
NA	TRBJ1-1	TRBV9	TRBD1	CASSAGTGGSEAFF	TGTGCCAGCAGCGCCGGGACAGGGGGCTCTGAAGCTTTCTTT
NA	TRBJ2-7	TRBV27	NA	CASRTHLKSYEQYF	TGTGCCAGCAGGACACACCTGAAAAGCTACGAGCAGTACTTC
NA	TRBJ2-7	TRBV2	NA	CASSEYGTIHYEQYF	TGTGCCAGCAGTGAATATGGGACAATTCATTACGAGCAGTACTTC
NA	TRBJ1-2	TRBV9	NA	CASSVDLRGSYGYTF	TGTGCCAGCAGCGTAGACCTGAGAGGTAGCTATGGCTACACCTTC
NA	TRBJ1-5	TRBV7-9	NA	CASSSAGESYNQPQHF	TGTGCCAGCTCCTCGGCCGGGGAGTCCTACAATCAGCCCCAGCATTTT
NA	TRBJ1-1	TRBV11-2	TRBD1	CASSWGQGALEAFF	TGTGCCAGCAGCTGGGGACAGGGGGCTCTTGAAGCTTTCTTT
NA	TRBJ2-3	TRBV9	NA	CASSVESQDYTQYF	TGTGCCAGCAGCGTAGAATCGCAGGACTATACGCAGTATTTT
NA	TRBJ2-1	TRBV6-2/TRBV6-3	NA	CASSYARDLNNEQFF	TGTGCCAGCAGTTACGCCCGGGACTTGAACAATGAGCAGTTCTTC
NA	TRBJ2-1	TRBV5-1	TRBD2	CASSPSSGGPNEQFF	TGCGCCAGCAGTCCTTCTAGCGGGGGACCCAATGAGCAGTTCTTC
NA	TRBJ2-7	TRBV5-1	NA	CASSRGFDEQYF	TGCGCCAGCAGTCGGGGGTTTGACGAGCAGTACTTC
NA	TRBJ2-7	TRBV30	NA	CAWSIQGYEQYF	TGTGCCTGGAGTATACAGGGTTACGAGCAGTACTTC
once	TRBJ1-2	TRBV11-2	TRBD1	CASSSRDSYGYTF	TGTGCCAGCAGCTCCCGGGACAGCTATGGCTACACCTTC
NA	TRBJ1-1	TRBV11-1	NA	CASSLTRRGEAFF	TGTGCCAGCAGCTTGACCCGCAGGGGAGAAGCTTTCTTT
NA	TRBJ1-2	TRBV4-3	NA	CASSQEPDRQGYTF	TGCGCCAGCAGCCAAGAACCGGACAGACAAGGCTACACCTTC
NA	TRBJ2-7	TRBV7-6	TRBD2	CASSLAPSGGAHEQYF	TGTGCCAGCAGCTTAGCGCCTAGCGGGGGGGCCCACGAGCAGTACTTC
NA	TRBJ1-3	TRBV7-6	NA	CASSLSGYSGNTIYF	TGTGCCAGCAGCTTATCGGGGTACTCTGGAAACACCATATATTTT
NA	TRBJ2-1	TRBV7-3	TRBD2	CASSSSSPGLGVYEQFF	TGTGCCAGCAGCTCTTCCTCGCCGGGACTAGGCGTCTATGAGCAGTTCTTC
NA	TRBJ1-2	TRBV10-3	NA	CAISPSPNYGYTF	TGTGCCATCAGTCCGAGCCCTAACTATGGCTACACCTTC
NA	TRBJ1-1	TRBV18	TRBD1	CASSPSRTGDTEAFF	TGTGCCAGCTCACCCTCCCGGACAGGGGACACTGAAGCTTTCTTT
NA	TRBJ2-1	TRBV11-2	TRBD1	CASSTDRGSYNEQFF	TGTGCCAGCAGCACAGACAGGGGAAGCTACAATGAGCAGTTCTTC
NA	TRBJ2-7	TRBV27	NA	CASSLLGSGLYEQYF	TGTGCCAGCAGTTTGTTGGGTAGCGGCCTGTACGAGCAGTACTTC
few	TRBJ2-7	TRBV5-1	NA	CASSLLRGLEYEQYF	TGCGCCAGCAGCTTGCTGCGGGGTCTGGAATACGAGCAGTACTTC
once	TRBJ1-1	TRBV11-3	NA	CASGNTPGEAFF	TGTGCCAGCGGCAACACACCCGGGGAAGCTTTCTTT
NA	TRBJ1-4	TRBV28	TRBD1	CASSFLQGGKLFF	TGTGCCAGCAGTTTCCTACAGGGGGGAAAACTGTTTTTT
medium-sized	TRBJ1-2	TRBV5-4	NA	CASSLAGSAYGYTF	TGTGCCAGCAGCTTGGCAGGGTCTGCTTATGGCTACACCTTC